A single sample is the source of the 14 T cell receptor beta chains below, sequenced in a study of blood T cell repertoires in COVID-19. Only in-frame clones appear in the TCRdb table, and some are missing; sequencing was by immunoSEQ multiplex PCR. The data show 400,000 to 500,000 clones, with around 87% seen just once and 1.5% to 2% held by the top ten. Sequencing was performed on PBMCs or T cells enriched from blood (not recorded which). The receptors here all came from a woman aged 40 to 50 who had recovered from COVID-19.

This clone was counted between two and nine times. The rearrangement uses TRBV5-4 and TRBJ2-1; 7 bases are a match to TRBD2. CDR3 size: 16 residues. V shed 4 bases and J 0 bases; nucleotides not matched to a gene: 7. Germline V lookup: CDR1 SGHNT, CDR2 YYREEE (reference sequence). The CDR3 DNA is TGTGCCAGCAGCGTACTAGCGCCGAGCTCCTACAATGAGCAGTTCTTC. Protein product: CASSVLAPSSYNEQFF.

V and J are TRBV3-1 (or the pseudogene TRBV3-2) and TRBJ2-7; 8 nucleotides line up with TRBD2. Germline lookup yields CDR1 LGHDT and CDR2 YNNKEL (reference sequence). The J segment lost 4 bases and the V segment lost 1 base, leaving 15 bases of the junction unmatched. CDR3 length: 18 residues. The CDR3 sequence is CASSQGGGIERERYEQYF. Here the CDR3 DNA reads TGTGCCAGCAGCCAAGGAGGGGGGATAGAGCGGGAGCGGTACGAGCAGTACTTC.

The genes are TRBV5-1 and TRBJ2-2; the D gene is possibly TRBD2 (5 bases). In germline, CDR1 is SGHRS, CDR2 YFSETQ. The length of the CDR3 is 14 residues. Trimming stripped 3 bases from V and 7 bases from J, with 13 bases between. The CDR3 DNA is TGCGCCAGCAGCTCGACGCCGGAGGTCGGGGAGCTGTTTTTT. Amino acids: CASSSTPEVGELFF.

This sequence joins TRBV24-1 and TRBJ2-3; D possibly corresponds to TRBD1 (6 bases). The V gene lost 9 bases and the J gene lost 0 bases, with 12 bases spanning the gap. The germline CDR1 and CDR2 sequences are KGHDR and SFDVKD. The CDR3 extends over 14 amino acids. The CDR3 loop reads CATSLGASTDTQYF. The DNA of the CDR3 is TGTGCCACCTCGCTGGGGGCGAGCACAGATACGCAGTATTTT.

The chain is built from TRBV7-9 and TRBJ2-3; the match to TRBD2 covers 8 bases. CDR3 length: 16 amino acids. Germline V gene lookup returns CDR1 SEHNR and CDR2 FQNEAQ (reference sequence). Unmatched junction bases numbered 7, after V lost 5 bases and J lost 0 bases. The CDR3 region is CASSTRTSTSTDTQYF. CDR3 coding DNA: TGTGCCAGCAGCACTCGGACTAGCACTAGCACAGATACGCAGTATTTT.

The gene calls are TRBV7-2 and TRBJ2-2, with no clear D. Germline lookup yields CDR1 SGHTA and CDR2 FQGNSA. The CDR3 totals 18 residues. Trimming cost V 5 bases and J 0 bases, with 19 bases left between them. The CDR3 DNA reads TGTGCCAGCAGCGACGGTCATTGGAGTTTCACGAACACCGGGGAGCTGTTTTTT. Protein product: CASSDGHWSFTNTGELFF.

This sequence joins TRBV29-1 and TRBJ2-6; tentatively, D is TRBD1 (6 bases). Germline-derived CDR1 and CDR2 are SQVTM and ANQGSEA. V was clipped by 6 bases and J by 0 bases, with 18 bases between them. The CDR3 consists of 17 residues. The CDR3 region is CSVALRGAYSGANVLTF. The DNA for the CDR3 is TGCAGCGTCGCTCTCAGGGGCGCGTACTCTGGGGCCAACGTCCTGACTTTC. Based on the CDR3 plus reference TRBV29-1 and TRBJ2-6, the full variable domain is SAVISQKPSRDICQRGTSLTIQCQVDSQVTMMFWYRQQPGQSLTLIATANQGSEATYESGFVIDKFPISRPNLTFSTLTVSNMSPEDSSIYLCSVALRGAYSGANVLTFGAGSRLTVL.

The chain couples TRBV7-9 to TRBJ1-3; TRBD1 agrees at 7 bases. Losses at the gene ends were 6 bases for V and 3 bases for J; bases not matched to a gene: 5. The CDR3 loop spans 14 amino acids. Germline-derived CDR1 and CDR2 are SEHNR and FQNEAQ (reference sequence). CDR3 loop: CASSFRDSGNTIYF. The CDR3 nucleotides read TGTGCCAGCAGTTTCCGGGACAGTGGAAACACCATATATTTT.

V is TRBV6-1 and J is TRBJ1-2; D unclear. The CDR3 is made up of 13 amino acids. Germline values: CDR1 MNHNS, CDR2 SASEGT. The V gene lost 3 bases and the J gene lost 0 bases, with 5 bases spanning the gap. CDR3 protein: CASSDPPNYGYTF. In DNA, the CDR3 is TGTGCCAGCAGTGATCCTCCTAACTATGGCTACACCTTC.

This chain links TRBV27 with TRBJ2-1, with D possibly being TRBD2 (5 bases). The CDR3 covers 15 residues. Germline V gene sequence: CDR1 MNHEY, CDR2 SMNVEV (reference sequence). V lost 4 bases to trimming and J lost 2 bases, with 12 bases between them. CDR3 sequence: CASSSGAATYNEQFF. CDR3 DNA: TGTGCCAGCAGTTCCGGAGCGGCCACCTACAATGAGCAGTTCTTC.

As to this clone: Other DNA sequences of this sample code for an identical CDR3. J is TRBJ1-2 and V is TRBV12-3 or TRBV12-4, with TRBD1 matching 8 bases. This CDR3 spans 13 amino acids. With V trimmed by 6 bases and J by 3 bases, 3 bases remained unmatched. CDR3 residues: CASSLTGDYGYTF. CDR3 nucleotides: TGTGCCAGCAGCTTGACAGGGGACTATGGCTACACCTTC.

V and J are TRBV7-9 and TRBJ2-3; the D is unclear. The CDR3 extends over 12 amino acids. Germline-derived CDR1 and CDR2 are SEHNR and FQNEAQ (reference sequence). V was cut by 6 bases and J by 6 bases, with 10 bases left in between. The CDR3 is CASRRLVDTQYF. CDR3 coding DNA: TGTGCCAGCAGGCGCCTGGTGGATACGCAGTATTTT.

This clone was detected a few times. The chain is built from TRBV4-2 and TRBJ1-3; 7 nucleotides match TRBD1. Germline values: CDR1 LGHNA, CDR2 YNFKEQ. The CDR3 extends over 11 amino acids. V shed 5 bases, J shed 9 bases, and the junction held 1 base outside the gene matches. The CDR3 DNA sequence: TGTGCCAGCAGCGAGGGGGCCACCATATATTTT. This translates into CASSEGATIYF.

The chain employs TRBV5-1 and TRBJ2-3; 12 bases map to TRBD2. This CDR3 contains 19 residues. Looked up from germline, CDR1 is SGHRS and CDR2 is YFSETQ. Trimming removed 0 bases from V and 0 bases from J; junction bases left unmatched: 8. The CDR3 region has the DNA TGCGCCAGCAGCTTGGTTCCCGGACTAGCGGGAACTAGCACAGATACGCAGTATTTT. This gives the protein CASSLVPGLAGTSTDTQYF. The entire variable domain, with the rest obtained from reference TRBV5-1 and TRBJ2-3, is as follows: KAGVTQTPRYLIKTRGQQVTLSCSPISGHRSVSWYQQTPGQGLQFLFEYFSETQRNKGNFPGRFSGRQFSNSRSEMNVSTLELGDSALYLCASSLVPGLAGTSTDTQYFGPGTRLTVL.